The 21 T cell receptor beta chains reported below all come from one sample, sequenced in a study of immune cell composition in non-small cell lung cancer. The repertoire was sequenced with immunoSEQ multiplex PCR; TCRdb's copy has only in-frame clones and lacks some. Of about 11,000 clones listed, approximately 60% were seen once; the top ten hold over 15%. The sequencing input was lung tumor tissue. All receptors derive from a human donor with non-small cell lung cancer.

CDR3 amino acids: CASGAAGDYGYTF. CDR3 sequence (DNA): TGTGCCAGCGGGGCCGCCGGAGACTATGGCTACACCTTC. The J gene is TRBJ1-2, the V gene TRBV5-6, with a weak D call TRBD1 (5 bases). Germline V gene sequence: CDR1 SGHDT, CDR2 YYEEEE. V was trimmed by 7 bases and J by 3 bases, leaving 13 bases between them. The CDR3 is made up of 13 amino acids. The full variable domain, its missing parts supplied by reference TRBV5-6 and TRBJ1-2, is DAGVTQSPTHLIKTRGQQVTLRCSPKSGHDTVSWYQQALGQGPQFIFQYYEEEERQRGNFPDRFSGHQFPNYSSELNVNALLLGDSALYLCASGAAGDYGYTFGSGTRLTVV.

The CDR3 bases are TGTGCCAGCAGCTATCCGGGACAGGGAAACACCATATATTTT. It yields the protein CASSYPGQGNTIYF. The genes are TRBV7-2 and TRBJ1-3; the match to TRBD1 covers 7 bases. CDR1 and CDR2 (germline): SGHTA, FQGNSA. V lost 4 bases and J lost 4; bases outside the gene matches: 4. The CDR3 contains 14 residues.

This clone was detected a few times. The chain carries TRBV7-6 and TRBJ1-1, with 8 bases fitting TRBD1. The CDR3 extends over 12 amino acids. Germline lookup yields CDR1 SGHVS and CDR2 FNYEAQ. V gave up 5 bases and J gave up 8 bases; unmatched junction bases: 4. The CDR3 reads CASSLRTGEAFF. CDR3 DNA: TGTGCCAGCAGCCTACGGACAGGGGAAGCTTTCTTT.

The rearrangement links TRBV4-2 to TRBJ2-1, with 13 bases identical to TRBD2. V lost 5 bases and J lost 7; bases outside the gene matches: 11. The CDR3 is 17 residues long. Germline loops: CDR1 LGHNA, CDR2 YNFKEQ. CDR3 sequence (DNA): TGTGCCAGCAGCATTGGGGCGGGACTAGCGGGATGGAATGAGCAGTTCTTC. It translates to CASSIGAGLAGWNEQFF.

The J gene is TRBJ2-5, the V gene TRBV9; TRBD2 aligns across 7 bases. The germline V gene has CDR1 SGDLS and CDR2 YYNGEE. The CDR3 is 13 amino acids. V shed 3 bases and J 5 bases; nucleotides not matched to a gene: 4. The CDR3 region has the DNA TGTGCCAGCAGCGGGGGGGGGTTCGAGACCCAGTACTTC. It encodes CASSGGGFETQYF.

The genes are TRBV5-1 and TRBJ2-1, with 13 bases lining up with TRBD2. V dropped 0 bases and J dropped 5; count of bases not matched to a gene: 8. This CDR3 has 18 amino acids. CDR1 SGHRS and CDR2 YFSETQ come from the germline V gene. This chain's CDR3 is CASSLVVTSGRRNNEQFF. In DNA form, the CDR3 reads TGCGCCAGCAGCTTGGTGGTGACTAGCGGGAGGCGTAACAATGAGCAGTTCTTC.

This rearrangement joins TRBV29-1 to TRBJ1-1; 10 nucleotides agree with TRBD1. CDR1 is SQVTM, CDR2 ANQGSEA, per germline. The V and J ends lost 6 bases and 3 bases, in that order; junction bases with no gene match: 19. CDR3 length: 18 amino acids. CDR3 residues: CSVRGQGNIGDSDTEAFF. Written as DNA, the CDR3 is TGCAGCGTCCGGGGACAGGGGAACATAGGTGATTCGGACACTGAAGCTTTCTTT.

The V gene is TRBV4-1, the J gene TRBJ2-7, with TRBD2 matching over 9 bases. CDR3 length: 19 amino acids. Trimming removed 0 bases from V and 4 bases from J; junction bases left unmatched: 16. Germline CDR1 is MGHRA and CDR2 is YSYEKL. The CDR3: CASSQEGDSGRLTGYEQYF. For the CDR3, the DNA is TGCGCCAGCAGCCAAGAAGGGGATAGCGGGAGACTTACGGGGTACGAGCAGTACTTC.

V is TRBV4-1 and J is TRBJ1-4; D not resolved. The germline gives CDR1 MGHRA, CDR2 YSYEKL. There are 16 residues in the CDR3. V gave up 4 bases and J gave up 1 base, with 13 bases separating them. CDR3 DNA sequence: TGCGCCAGCAGCCTCCCCCCCGGGAGAACTAATGAAAAACTGTTTTTT. The encoded protein is CASSLPPGRTNEKLFF.

The V call is TRBV10-3, the J call TRBJ1-4; 7 nucleotides match TRBD1. Trimming at V came to 3 bases and at J to 8 bases, leaving 6 bases not matched to a gene. The CDR3 totals 14 residues. Germline CDR1 reads ENHRY; CDR2 reads SYGVKD. The CDR3 DNA reads as TGTGCCATCAGTGACCGACAGGGAACCGAAAAACTGTTTTTT. Its protein is CAISDRQGTEKLFF.

CDR3 nucleotide sequence: TGTGCCAGCAGTGAAGTCGGGGGGGGTCTGGAGCTGTTTTTT. Translation: CASSEVGGGLELFF. The chain combines TRBV2 with TRBJ2-2; 8 bases align to TRBD2. Trimming cost V 1 base and J 10 bases; bases outside gene matches: 5. This CDR3 has 14 amino acids. Germline values: CDR1 SNHLY, CDR2 FYNNEI.

The chain recombines TRBV19 with TRBJ1-5; TRBD1 agrees at 10 bases. J lost 6 bases, V lost 6 bases, and 20 bases had no gene match. CDR3 size: 19 residues. The germline gives CDR1 LNHDA, CDR2 SQIVND (reference sequence). The CDR3 sequence: CASRDMTGGPTGTSQPQHF. Written as DNA, the CDR3 is TGTGCCAGTAGGGACATGACAGGGGGCCCTACGGGGACGAGTCAGCCCCAGCATTTT. The entire variable domain, with the rest obtained from reference TRBV19 and TRBJ1-5, is as follows: DGGITQSPKYLFRKEGQNVTLSCEQNLNHDAMYWYRQDPGQGLRLIYYSQIVNDFQKGDIAEGYSVSREKKESFPLTVTSAQKNPTAFYLCASRDMTGGPTGTSQPQHFGDGTRLSIL.

The chain links TRBV18 to TRBJ2-2; 8 nucleotides agree with TRBD1. The junction had 1 base not matched to a gene; V was cut back by 0 bases and J by 4 bases. CDR1 KGHSH and CDR2 LQKENI come from the germline V gene. This CDR3 region has 15 residues. CDR3 nucleotide sequence: TGTGCCAGCTCACCACCTACAGGGGGCACCGGGGAGCTGTTTTTT. Protein product: CASSPPTGGTGELFF.

This clone has only one observation. This chain links TRBV29-1 with TRBJ2-1; 9 nucleotides match TRBD2. Germline assignment: CDR1 SQVTM and CDR2 ANQGSEA. Trimming cost V 7 bases and J 5 bases; bases outside gene matches: 9. The CDR3 loop spans 14 amino acids. This chain's CDR3 is CSARGLAGNNEQFF. CDR3 coding DNA: TGCAGCGCCCGGGGGCTAGCGGGGAACAATGAGCAGTTCTTC.

This chain links TRBV2 with TRBJ2-1, with a weak D call TRBD2 (5 bases). V was cut by 3 bases and J by 12 bases, with 15 bases left in between. The CDR3 sequence is 13 residues long. Germline CDR1 reads SNHLY; CDR2 reads FYNNEI. CDR3 in DNA: TGTGCCAGCAGTGATGTGGCTAGCCATCGGCAGTTCTTC. Protein sequence: CASSDVASHRQFF.

The rearrangement links TRBV27 to TRBJ2-1, with D perhaps matching TRBD2 (6 bases). V lost 4 bases, J lost 3 bases, and 13 bases lay in between. CDR3 size: 15 residues. Germline V gene lookup returns CDR1 MNHEY and CDR2 SMNVEV (reference sequence). The CDR3 DNA sequence: TGTGCCAGCAGTTCTGGGAGGCTTGGCTACAATGAGCAGTTCTTC. Its translation is CASSSGRLGYNEQFF.

J is TRBJ2-5 and V is TRBV6-6; 9 bases fit TRBD1. V lost 6 bases to trimming and J lost 9 bases; unmatched junction nucleotides: 11. This CDR3 contains 14 residues. CDR1 and CDR2 (germline): MNHNY, SVGAGI (reference sequence). CDR3 protein: CASSGQGTLMAQYF. The CDR3 DNA reads TGTGCCAGCAGCGGACAGGGGACGCTTATGGCCCAGTACTTC.

This chain joins TRBV5-4 and TRBJ2-2, with 9 bases aligning to TRBD1. The CDR3 runs 18 residues. After removal of 0 bases from V and 3 bases from J, the junction contained 9 bases not matched to a gene. Germline assignment: CDR1 SGHNT and CDR2 YYREEE (reference sequence). The chain's CDR3 is CASSLGQGGRGDTGELFF. The CDR3 nucleotides are TGTGCCAGCAGCTTGGGACAGGGGGGCCGGGGTGACACCGGGGAGCTGTTTTTT.

This clone has a single count. The CDR3 loop reads CASSESLLVRETQYF. The CDR3 coding sequence is TGTGCCAGCAGTGAATCACTACTAGTCAGAGAGACCCAGTACTTC. The chain combines TRBV25-1 with TRBJ2-5; tentative D call: TRBD2 (5 bases). Germline CDR1 is MGHDK and CDR2 is SYGVNS. Trimming took off 1 base at V and 4 bases at J, with 13 bases between the two ends. CDR3 length: 15 amino acids.

This clone was recorded a few times. The gene calls are TRBV5-6 and TRBJ1-3; D perhaps matches TRBD1 (5 bases). The CDR3 runs to 12 residues. Per the germline V gene, CDR1 is SGHDT and CDR2 is YYEEEE. Trimming took 4 bases from V and 4 from J, leaving 6 bases between them. The CDR3 region has the DNA TGTGCCAGCAGCGCAGGGGGAAACACCATATATTTT. This encodes CASSAGGNTIYF. The full variable domain, in which reference TRBV5-6 and TRBJ1-3 provide the parts outside the CDR3, is DAGVTQSPTHLIKTRGQQVTLRCSPKSGHDTVSWYQQALGQGPQFIFQYYEEEERQRGNFPDRFSGHQFPNYSSELNVNALLLGDSALYLCASSAGGNTIYFGEGSWLTVV.

The V and J genes are TRBV18 and TRBJ2-1; 12 nucleotides line up with TRBD2. This CDR3 spans 15 amino acids. From germline, CDR1 is KGHSH and CDR2 LQKENI. With 2 bases clipped from V and 6 bases from J, the junction kept 2 bases outside the gene matches. The CDR3 protein is CASSPGLAGSNEQFF. The DNA for the CDR3 is TGTGCCAGCTCACCAGGACTAGCGGGGTCCAATGAGCAGTTCTTC. Full variable domain (outside the CDR3, taken from reference TRBV18 and TRBJ2-1): NAGVMQNPRHLVRRRGQEARLRCSPMKGHSHVYWYRQLPEEGLKFMVYLQKENIIDESGMPKERFSAEFPKEGPSILRIQQVVRGDSAAYFCASSPGLAGSNEQFFGPGTRLTVL.